This T cell receptor beta chain was captured in a study of a mutant IDH1 vaccine in newly diagnosed glioma (dated by TCRdb to 2020 to 2022). With regard to the full study: Of the 32 patients who were treated, approximately 62% were male and roughly 38% were female, and the mean age was roughly 40 years. Prior to enrollment, standard therapy consisting of radiotherapy alone, temozolomide alone, or radiochemotherapy with temozolomide had been administered to patients, with the combination being received by most patients. Peripheral blood was collected at six visits: V03 (baseline), V05, V07, V10, V12 and V13. For exploratory analyses, longitudinal TCRB deep sequencing was carried out in approximately 25 treated patients wherever samples were available. Findings and caveats that apply to the study as a whole: PBMC samples for TCRB deep sequencing were selected based on availability. Vaccine-induced immune responses across multiple MHC alleles were detected in 93.3% of patients. Pseudoprogression appeared unrelated to alterations in the top peripheral T cell clonotypes detected by TCRB sequencing. The authors stated that sample limitations prevented analyses of patient blood samples from being reproduced.

The meaning of the sample's time point label: baseline, week 1 (first vaccination visit). According to the study, the label for this sample's treatment or condition signals: pre-vaccination baseline after standard-of-care therapy. The donors had newly diagnosed IDH1-mutant astrocytomas of WHO grade 3 or 4 that showed loss of nuclear ATRX. The samples were drawn from NOA16, a multicentre, single-arm, open-label phase I trial in Germany that tested a mutant IDH1 peptide vaccine in humans for the first time. Visit V03 blood draws served as the baseline sample for immunogenicity testing. Genomic DNA for TCRB sequencing was extracted from EDTA blood using the DNeasy Blood and Tissue Kit. The cysteine opens and the phenylalanine closes a CDR3 of 11 amino acids. Here the CDR3 DNA is all that survives: 33 bases in frame from base 1. Trimming takes 3 bases from V and 0 bases from J, and the germline ends sit 3 bases apart. CDR1 DFQATT and CDR2 SNEGSKA are derived from the germline V gene (reference sequence).

On this clone itself: The specificity of this receptor is unknown. No clone much larger than this one lies a single base away; base qualities are absent.

The library was made by the immunoSEQ multiplex PCR assay. Following the manufacturer's protocol, the hsTCRB Kit was used to amplify rearranged TCR beta chain sequences. TCRB libraries were sequenced on an Illumina MiSeq. The paper's data handling went like this. The kit vendor's proprietary platform handled demultiplexing, trimming and gene mapping. Sourced from immuneACCESS, this table was stored by TCRdb with only in-frame sequences that have V and J called. A share of the clones is absent; for the studies checked, an unresolved V gene accounts for under half, and the remainder has no known explanation. V and J calls and clone size come straight from that table; D and trimming were deduced from the DNA. Across this sample there are tens of thousands of clones, with about four fifths seen only once. The ten largest clones capture 6% to 9.5% of the sample.

The input for sequencing was PBMCs, taken from a glioma patient treated with radiotherapy, temozolomide or both. The sequence joins TRBV20-1 to TRBJ2-7; the D gene is not confidently resolved. The receptor's source is a woman aged 45-65 years with glioma. This receptor carries the CDR3 CSARISYEQYF. The base sequence is TGCAGTGCTAGGATCTCCTACGAGCAGTACTTC.